What follows are 2 T cell receptor beta chains derived from one specimen sequenced in a study of cytomegalovirus exposure and HLA in healthy donors. PCR used 60 Vbeta primers and 13 Jbeta primers. Sequencing was performed with immunoSEQ multiplex PCR; in TCRdb, only in-frame clones are kept and a portion is missing. The sample gives 90,000 to 140,000 clones, around 74% of which show up once; 1.3% is in the top ten. Material for sequencing was PBMCs. The source is a man aged 35 to 55 in good health and CMV-seronegative.

This clone was counted only a few times. The chain has TRBV6-5 and TRBJ2-3; 7 nucleotides line up with TRBD2. Trimming at V came to 1 base and at J to 0 bases, leaving 4 bases not matched to a gene. The CDR3 sequence is 16 residues long. CDR1 MNHEY and CDR2 SVGAGI come from the germline V gene. CDR3 sequence reads: CASSYLAGTSTDTQYF. The CDR3, as DNA: TGTGCCAGCAGTTACTTAGCGGGTACTAGCACAGATACGCAGTATTTT.

The chain has TRBV5-8 and TRBJ2-5; D may be TRBD2 (5 bases). Trimming removed 9 bases from V and 5 bases from J, with 17 bases in between. The CDR3 is 13 amino acids. CDR1 is SGHTS, CDR2 YDEGEE, per germline. The CDR3 DNA is TGTGCCACCGAGGGAGTGCAGAGGGAGACCCAGTACTTC. Residues: CATEGVQRETQYF.